These 25 T cell receptor beta chains share one sample of origin, sequenced in a study of blood T cells in healthy people across ages (dated by TCRdb to the mid-2010s). Library construction relied on 5' RACE. Data came from an Illumina HiSeq 2500. A second PCR of roughly 7 to 11 cycles was performed with a sample-barcoded 5' primer and a J-beta primer mix. TCRdb reprocessing: public reads trimmed at Q25 with fastp, clones called with MiXCR, in-frame beta chains kept. Identical CDR3 proteins give one entry, which carries the most common genes and DNA. The sample table holds about 1,600,000 distinct CDR3 sequences, of which 40% to 50% were seen once. Approximately 7.9% of the sample is taken by the ten largest. Sequenced material: blood. The receptors shown here come from a woman under 30 in good health.

This rearrangement joins TRBV7-2 to TRBJ2-1; possibly TRBD2 for D (6 bases). V lost 5 bases and J 7 bases, leaving 15 bases between the germline ends. This CDR3 is built from 14 residues. Looked up from germline, CDR1 is SGHTA and CDR2 is FQGNSA. The CDR3 loop reads CASSPEPSENEQFF. For the CDR3, the DNA is TGTGCCAGCAGCCCAGAGCCTAGCGAGAATGAGCAGTTCTTC.

The CDR3 sequence is CSARGEREGLNTGELFF. CDR3 DNA sequence: TGCAGTGCTAGGGGGGAGCGGGAGGGCCTCAACACCGGGGAGCTGTTTTTT. The genes are TRBV20-1 and TRBJ2-2, with TRBD2 matching over 10 bases. The trim removed 3 bases at V and 2 bases at J, leaving 9 bases unmatched. Germline CDR1 reads DFQATT; CDR2 reads SNEGSKA (reference sequence). The CDR3 is made up of 17 amino acids.

V and J are TRBV11-2 and TRBJ2-7; no clear D. CDR3 length: 12 amino acids. V lost 8 bases and J lost 7, with 15 bases in between. Germline V gene data show CDR1 as SGHAT and CDR2 as FQNNGV. CDR3 protein: CASSLAAREQYF. The CDR3, as DNA: TGTGCCAGCTCCCTCGCAGCGAGAGAGCAGTACTTC. Filled out from reference TRBV11-2 and TRBJ2-7, the complete variable domain reads EAGVAQSPRYKIIEKRQSVAFWCNPISGHATLYWYQQILGQGPKLLIQFQNNGVVDDSQLPKDRFSAERLKGVDSTLKIQPAKLEDSAVYLCASSLAAREQYFGPGTRLTVT.

This clonotype was counted between two and nine times. This rearrangement joins TRBV28 to TRBJ2-7; 7 bases map to TRBD1. The length of the CDR3 is 14 residues. Germline CDR1 reads MDHEN; CDR2 reads SYDVKM. V gave up 6 bases and J gave up 7 bases; unmatched junction bases: 12. The CDR3 DNA is TGTGCCAGCAGAAGACCGGGACAGAGTGTAGAGCAGTACTTC. This codes for CASRRPGQSVEQYF.

The V and J genes are TRBV29-1 and TRBJ1-1; the match to TRBD1 covers 10 bases. Germline CDR1 is SQVTM and CDR2 is ANQGSEA. The CDR3 loop spans 13 amino acids. The J segment lost 4 bases and the V segment lost 4 bases, leaving 3 bases of the junction unmatched. The CDR3 nucleotides read TGCAGCGTTGCTGGACAGGGGGGCACTGAAGCTTTCTTT. Translating it yields CSVAGQGGTEAFF.

This clonotype was seen a handful of times. The chain combines TRBV6-1 with TRBJ2-7, with TRBD1 matching over 8 bases. From germline, CDR1 is MNHNS and CDR2 SASEGT. The CDR3 is 15 residues long. Trimming removed 1 base from V and 3 bases from J; junction bases left unmatched: 5. CDR3 loop: CASSEEHRGVYEQYF. The CDR3, as DNA: TGTGCCAGCAGTGAAGAACACAGGGGGGTCTACGAGCAGTACTTC.

The genes are TRBV11-2 and TRBJ2-1; tentatively, D is TRBD2 (5 bases). V was clipped by 3 bases and J by 5 bases, with 14 bases between them. The germline gives CDR1 SGHAT, CDR2 FQNNGV. The CDR3 consists of 15 residues. CDR3 in amino acids: CASSLEDLGNNEQFF. CDR3 coding DNA: TGTGCCAGCAGCTTGGAGGATCTGGGGAACAATGAGCAGTTCTTC.

CDR3 residues: CASSYTIAGLPYEQYF. The CDR3, as DNA: TGTGCCAGCAGCTACACAATAGCGGGGCTTCCCTACGAGCAGTACTTC. This rearrangement joins TRBV6-5 to TRBJ2-7; 8 nucleotides agree with TRBD2. This CDR3 is built from 16 residues. Germline V gives CDR1 MNHEY, CDR2 SVGAGI. J was trimmed by 2 bases and V by 6 bases; bases with no gene match: 12.

The sample holds a few counts of this clonotype. The chain joins TRBV6-5 to TRBJ1-5; D might be TRBD1 (6 bases). CDR3 length: 15 amino acids. The germline V gene has CDR1 MNHEY and CDR2 SVGAGI. V lost 10 bases and J lost 0, with 16 bases in between. In DNA form, the CDR3 reads TGTGCCACCAAGGGGACACAGAATAGCAATCAGCCCCAGCATTTT. Protein sequence: CATKGTQNSNQPQHF.

J is TRBJ2-5 and V is TRBV5-1; 8 nucleotides agree with TRBD2. This CDR3 has 14 amino acids. V was clipped by 4 bases and J by 1 base; unmatched bases: 3. CDR1 and CDR2 from the germline V gene are SGHRS and YFSETQ. The CDR3 coding sequence is TGCGCCAGCAGCGTTCTAGCGGGCCAAGAGACCCAGTACTTC. This translates into CASSVLAGQETQYF.

This clonotype appeared a few times. The rearrangement uses TRBV20-1 and TRBJ2-2; a weak D match, TRBD2 (6 bases). The germline V gene has CDR1 DFQATT and CDR2 SNEGSKA (reference sequence). Between the trimmed V and J ends, which lost 4 bases and 6 bases, there was a span of 12 bases. The CDR3 is 13 residues long. The CDR3 DNA is TGCAGTGCTACGGGACTTTTCCCCGGGGAGCTGTTTTTT. Its protein product is CSATGLFPGELFF.

This clonotype was counted a few times. The J gene is TRBJ1-1, the V gene TRBV7-9, with 10 bases matching TRBD1. The CDR3 loop spans 14 amino acids. The trim removed 7 bases at V and 6 bases at J, leaving 8 bases unmatched. Germline V gives CDR1 SEHNR, CDR2 FQNEAQ (reference sequence). CDR3 sequence (DNA): TGTGCCAGCACAGACAGGGGGCGTACGCCTGAAGCTTTCTTT. Its translation: CASTDRGRTPEAFF.

The sample holds a few counts of this clonotype. This chain connects TRBV20-1 to TRBJ2-7; the D gene is possibly TRBD2 (6 bases). Per the germline V gene, CDR1 is DFQATT and CDR2 is SNEGSKA (reference sequence). V was trimmed by 5 bases and J by 5 bases, leaving 16 bases between them. This CDR3 contains 13 residues. CDR3 DNA: TGCAGTGCTGGCCGGGAGAGGGGACACGAGCAGTACTTC. Residues: CSAGRERGHEQYF.

V gene TRBV10-3 combines with J gene TRBJ1-5; TRBD1 is a possible D gene (5 bases). There are 15 residues in the CDR3. Per germline, CDR1 ENHRY and CDR2 SYGVKD. V was trimmed by 0 bases and J by 3 bases, leaving 9 bases between them. The CDR3 DNA sequence: TGTGCCATCAGTGAGTCGGGACCCAACAATCAGCCCCAGCATTTT. Protein product: CAISESGPNNQPQHF.

The chain joins TRBV4-1 to TRBJ2-3, with 9 bases lining up with TRBD2. The CDR3 contains 22 residues. Unmatched junction bases numbered 23, after V lost 4 bases and J lost 0 bases. From germline, CDR1 is MGHRA and CDR2 YSYEKL. CDR3 nucleotide sequence: TGCGCCAGCAGCCCCCTCGGGCTAGCGGGGACCCCTGAAAGGACTAGCACAGATACGCAGTATTTT. Translated, it gives CASSPLGLAGTPERTSTDTQYF.

The V gene is TRBV2, the J gene TRBJ2-5; 7 nucleotides match TRBD2. With V trimmed by 7 bases and J by 4 bases, 12 bases remained unmatched. This CDR3 contains 15 residues. Germline-derived CDR1 and CDR2 are SNHLY and FYNNEI. The chain's CDR3 is CASNPGEGRGETQYF. The CDR3 bases are TGTGCCAGCAATCCGGGGGAGGGAAGGGGAGAGACCCAGTACTTC.

This clonotype has a handful of counts. The rearrangement joins TRBV3-1 to TRBJ2-3, with 10 bases identical to TRBD1. V was clipped by 1 base and J by 1 base; unmatched bases: 2. There are 16 residues in the CDR3. CDR1 LGHDT and CDR2 YNNKEL come from the germline V gene (reference sequence). The CDR3 loop is CASSQVGQGGTDTQYF. CDR3 nucleotides: TGTGCCAGCAGCCAAGTTGGACAGGGGGGCACAGATACGCAGTATTTT.

The chain couples TRBV20-1 to TRBJ1-6; D might be TRBD1 (5 bases). V was cut by 5 bases and J by 6 bases, with 20 bases left in between. Germline assignment: CDR1 DFQATT and CDR2 SNEGSKA (reference sequence). This CDR3 has 16 amino acids. CDR3: CSAGGVLIGGNSPLHF. In DNA form, the CDR3 reads TGCAGTGCTGGGGGAGTCCTTATTGGGGGTAATTCACCCCTCCACTTT.

The rearrangement joins TRBV20-1 to TRBJ1-2, with 7 bases that match TRBD1. Germline CDR1 is DFQATT and CDR2 is SNEGSKA (reference sequence). CDR3 length: 15 amino acids. V was pared by 3 bases and J by 1 base, with 8 bases of the junction left unmatched. This CDR3 is CSASPTGDVNYGYTF. The CDR3 nucleotides are TGCAGTGCTAGCCCTACAGGGGACGTTAACTATGGCTACACCTTC.

This clonotype turned up a few times. V gene TRBV28 combines with J gene TRBJ2-3, with 7 positions matching TRBD2. Germline lookup yields CDR1 MDHEN and CDR2 SYDVKM. The CDR3 runs to 15 residues. Germline trimming cut 3 bases from V and 0 bases from J; bases unmatched to any gene: 3. This CDR3 is CASSFERGSTDTQYF. The CDR3 DNA reads TGTGCCAGCAGTTTCGAGCGGGGAAGCACAGATACGCAGTATTTT. The entire variable domain, with the rest obtained from reference TRBV28 and TRBJ2-3, is as follows: DVKVTQSSRYLVKRTGEKVFLECVQDMDHENMFWYRQDPGLGLRLIYFSYDVKMKEKGDIPEGYSVSREKKERFSLILESASTNQTSMYLCASSFERGSTDTQYFGPGTRLTVL.

V and J are TRBV4-2 and TRBJ2-5, with D perhaps TRBD2 (6 bases). The CDR3 runs to 18 residues. V gave up 2 bases and J gave up 11 bases, with 30 bases separating them. Germline CDR1 reads LGHNA; CDR2 reads YNFKEQ. The CDR3 here is CASSQNYYIGTDGSKQYF. As DNA, the CDR3 is TGTGCCAGCAGCCAAAACTATTATATCGGGACTGACGGAAGCAAGCAGTACTTC.

This clonotype was found a few times. A junction boundary mismatches the germline segment, possibly from a read error. V and J are TRBV2 and TRBJ2-3; 8 bases line up with TRBD1. The CDR3 is 13 amino acids. Germline CDR1 and CDR2: SNHLY and FYNNEI. In nucleotides, the CDR3 is TGCGCCAGCCGACAGGGGAGCACAGATACGCAGTATTTT. It is translated as CASRQGSTDTQYF.

This chain uses TRBV3-1 with TRBJ1-2; D gene uncertain. Germline CDR1 and CDR2: LGHDT and YNNKEL (reference sequence). CDR3 length: 13 amino acids. V was cut by 3 bases and J by 7 bases, with 12 bases left in between. The CDR3 coding sequence is TGTGCCAGCAGCCAGTCCCGGGCCCGTGGCTACACCTTC. Its translation: CASSQSRARGYTF.

This chain uses TRBV4-1 with TRBJ2-5; 8 nucleotides match TRBD2. The J segment lost 5 bases and the V segment lost 4 bases, leaving 12 bases of the junction unmatched. Germline values: CDR1 MGHRA, CDR2 YSYEKL. This CDR3 contains 16 residues. This CDR3 reads CASSPLGSGGEETQYF. CDR3 sequence (DNA): TGCGCCAGCAGCCCGCTGGGGAGCGGGGGAGAGGAGACCCAGTACTTC.

Details on this clonotype: One junction end does not reproduce the germline sequence, and a read error may be involved. The rearrangement uses TRBV12-3 or TRBV12-4 and TRBJ2-3, with D possibly matching TRBD2 (6 bases). CDR3 length equals 16 residues. CDR3: CASGAEAGYFTGTQYF. The CDR3, as DNA: TGTGCCAGCGGGGCAGAAGCGGGCTATTTCACAGGTACGCAGTATTTT.